The clone carrying this TCR beta chain was seen many times. Its antigen remains unidentified. This sample is drawn from a study of T cells in Graves' hyperthyroidism and ophthalmopathy. Study-wide results and caveats: In blood, most of the thyroid clonotypes expanded above 0.001 were also present.

Authors of the study amplified TCR beta CDR3 regions from RNA transcripts. The study used the HTBI primer set for a first-round RT-PCR of the TCR CDR3. MiXCR, run by TCRdb on the multiplex PCR reads, gives a single entry per CDR3 protein. This sample has approximately 640,000 distinct CDR3 sequences, with about 45% found just once. The V and J ends lost 0 bases and 8 bases, in that order; junction bases with no gene match: 4. CDR3 length equals 14 residues. Germline lookup yields CDR1 SNHLY and CDR2 FYNNEI. The origin of this receptor is an adult man with Graves' disease, either hyperthyroidism or ophthalmopathy (not recorded which). The sample comprised peripheral blood or thyroid tissue (not recorded which). This chain links TRBV2 with TRBJ1-2, with 9 bases fitting TRBD1. The DNA for the CDR3 is TGTGCCAGCAGTGAAGCGGGACAGGGCGACGGCTACACCTTC. It encodes CASSEAGQGDGYTF. The full variable domain, rest sourced from reference TRBV2 and TRBJ1-2, is EPEVTQTPSHQVTQMGQEVILRCVPISNHLYFYWYRQILGQKVEFLVSFYNNEISEKSEIFDDQFSVERPDGSNFTLKIRSTKLEDSAMYFCASSEAGQGDGYTFGSGTRLTVV.